This entry features one TCR beta chain sequence. The record originates from a study of blood T cell repertoires in COVID-19. Study as a whole: Donors in the United States, Italy and Spain gave samples during acute or convalescent COVID-19. PBMCs, B-cell-depleted T cells, or T cells were the source of the cDNA or gDNA that made up the material.

Germline CDR1 reads MGHDK; CDR2 reads SYGVNS. The length of the CDR3 is 16 residues. J was trimmed by 4 bases and V by 6 bases; bases with no gene match: 9. Per the study methods: Scientists estimated how many nucleated cells there were by amplifying reference gene primers. The repertoire was sequenced with immunoSEQ multiplex PCR; TCRdb's copy has only in-frame clones and lacks some. V and J calls plus clone size are reproduced from that table; the DNA served to infer D and trimming. This table holds about 140,000 clones, about 82% found once. This clonotype originated in an older woman with acute or convalescent COVID-19. The chain is built from TRBV25-1 and TRBJ1-6; 7 nucleotides match TRBD1. The sequenced material came from peripheral blood. Here the CDR3 reads CASSGTARGYNSPLHF. The DNA for the CDR3 is TGTGCCAGCAGCGGGACAGCTAGGGGATATAATTCACCCCTCCACTTT.